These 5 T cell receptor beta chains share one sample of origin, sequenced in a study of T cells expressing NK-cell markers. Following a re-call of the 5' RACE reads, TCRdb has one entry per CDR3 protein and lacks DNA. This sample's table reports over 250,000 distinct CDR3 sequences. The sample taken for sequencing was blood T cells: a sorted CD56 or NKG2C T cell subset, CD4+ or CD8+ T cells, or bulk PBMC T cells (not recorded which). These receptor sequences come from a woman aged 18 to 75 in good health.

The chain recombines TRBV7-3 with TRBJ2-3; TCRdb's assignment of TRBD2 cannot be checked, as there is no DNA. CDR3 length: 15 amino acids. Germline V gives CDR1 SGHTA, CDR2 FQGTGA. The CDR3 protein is CASSPRAALRDTQYF.

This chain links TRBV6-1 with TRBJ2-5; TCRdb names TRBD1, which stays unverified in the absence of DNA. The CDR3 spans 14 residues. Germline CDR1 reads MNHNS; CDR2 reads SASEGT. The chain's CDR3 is CASSRKQGWETQYF.

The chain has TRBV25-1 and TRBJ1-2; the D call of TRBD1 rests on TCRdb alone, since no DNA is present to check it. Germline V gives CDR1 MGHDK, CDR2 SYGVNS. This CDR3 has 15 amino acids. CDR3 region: CASSEYSGGPESYTF.

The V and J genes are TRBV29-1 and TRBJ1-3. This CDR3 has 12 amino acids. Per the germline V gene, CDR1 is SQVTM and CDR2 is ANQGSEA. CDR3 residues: CSVRGGGNTIYF.

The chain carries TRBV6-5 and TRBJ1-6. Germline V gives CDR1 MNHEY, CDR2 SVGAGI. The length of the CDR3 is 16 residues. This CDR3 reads CASSYSPASSNSPLHF.